This entry lists 29 T cell receptor beta chains sequenced from one sample in a study of T-cell reconstitution after alpha-beta-depleted transplantation in children. The library targeted TCRbeta and was prepared with unique molecular identifiers. TCRdb reprocessed the PCR reads via MiXCR and lists one record per CDR3 protein. The table records about half a million distinct CDR3 sequences, roughly an eighth of them present only once. The sequenced sample was PBMCs from the stem cell graft donor, obtained from the stem cell graft. These TCRs come from a human donor who donated a stem cell graft to a child with combined immunodeficiency.

In this sample, this clonotype turned up many times. V is TRBV12-3 or TRBV12-4 and J is TRBJ1-1; D not resolved. The CDR3 length is 11 residues. V was trimmed by 0 bases and J by 6 bases, leaving 2 bases between them. CDR3 in amino acids: CASSLASEAFF. CDR3 nucleotides: TGTGCCAGCAGTTTAGCTTCTGAAGCTTTCTTT.

V usage is TRBV18 and J usage is TRBJ2-7; 11 positions agree with TRBD2. The junction had 12 bases not matched to a gene; V was cut back by 4 bases and J by 4 bases. Germline V gives CDR1 KGHSH, CDR2 LQKENI. The CDR3 sequence is 17 residues long. In nucleotides, the CDR3 is TGTGCCAGCTCACTGGAAGGCAGGGGACTAGCGGCATACGAGCAGTACTTC. It translates to CASSLEGRGLAAYEQYF.

This clonotype was seen many times. This chain uses TRBV29-1 with TRBJ2-7; TRBD2 might be the D (5 bases). The CDR3 length is 15 residues. CDR1 SQVTM and CDR2 ANQGSEA come from the germline V gene. V was pared by 0 bases and J by 5 bases, with 17 bases between. As DNA, the CDR3 is TGCAGCGTTGAAGACCCGGACGGGGTCTTGCACGAGCAGTACTTC. Protein: CSVEDPDGVLHEQYF.

This clonotype has a count of ten or more. The chain combines TRBV20-1 with TRBJ2-7; D is unclear. The length of the CDR3 is 12 residues. V was cut by 6 bases and J by 7 bases, with 16 bases left in between. Germline V gene sequence: CDR1 DFQATT, CDR2 SNEGSKA (reference sequence). The CDR3 DNA is TGCAGTGCCACCATCGATCCGGCGGAGCAGTACTTC. It encodes CSATIDPAEQYF.

This chain connects TRBV7-8 to TRBJ2-1; D ambiguous. The germline V gene encodes CDR1 SGHVS and CDR2 FQNEAQ. The V end was cut by 4 bases, the J end by 12 bases, with 10 bases between. This CDR3 contains 11 residues. CDR3 in amino acids: CASSSPVAQFF. CDR3 coding DNA: TGTGCCAGCAGCTCCCCAGTAGCGCAGTTCTTC. Filled out from reference TRBV7-8 and TRBJ2-1, the complete variable domain reads GAGVSQSPRYKVAKRGQDVALRCDPISGHVSLFWYQQALGQGPEFLTYFQNEAQLDKSGLPSDRFFAERPEGSVSTLKIQRTQQEDSAVYLCASSSPVAQFFGPGTRLTVL.

V usage is TRBV25-1 and J usage is TRBJ2-7; D possibly corresponds to TRBD1 (5 bases). In germline, CDR1 is MGHDK, CDR2 SYGVNS. The CDR3 covers 15 residues. Between the trimmed V and J ends, which lost 1 base and 3 bases, there was a span of 13 bases. CDR3 DNA: TGTGCCAGCAGTGAATCGAAACAGGCCAACTACGAGCAGTACTTC. Encoded protein: CASSESKQANYEQYF.

This clonotype was detected only a few times. The chain combines TRBV7-9 with TRBJ2-5; D remains unclear. CDR1 and CDR2 from the germline V gene are SEHNR and FQNEAQ (reference sequence). This CDR3 has 14 residues. V dropped 4 bases and J dropped 2 bases, with 11 bases sitting between them. CDR3 protein: CASSSVVGQETQYF. The CDR3 nucleotides are TGTGCCAGCAGCTCCGTGGTCGGACAAGAGACCCAGTACTTC.

This clonotype was seen repeatedly, ten times or more. The V gene is TRBV12-3 or TRBV12-4, the J gene TRBJ2-1; D not resolved. The germline V and J ends were trimmed by 6 bases and 3 bases, with 3 bases remaining between them. This CDR3 spans 11 amino acids. CDR3 protein: CASRNYNEQFF. The CDR3 region has the DNA TGTGCCAGCAGAAACTACAATGAGCAGTTCTTC.

The chain is built from TRBV29-1 and TRBJ2-7; D uncertain. This CDR3 comprises 13 residues. Germline CDR1 reads SQVTM; CDR2 reads ANQGSEA. Trimming removed 1 base at V and 1 base at J, with 8 bases between. The CDR3: CSVEGVESYEQYF. Here the CDR3 DNA reads TGCAGCGTTGAAGGGGTGGAATCCTACGAGCAGTACTTC.

This clonotype appeared many times. This chain uses TRBV29-1 with TRBJ2-7, with 8 bases lining up with TRBD1. J lost 3 bases, V lost 3 bases, and 7 bases had no gene match. CDR3 length equals 14 residues. Germline CDR1 is SQVTM and CDR2 is ANQGSEA. CDR3 protein: CSVEVPGQGYEQYF. The CDR3 nucleotides are TGCAGCGTTGAGGTTCCAGGACAGGGCTACGAGCAGTACTTC.

This clonotype was picked up many times. The chain carries TRBV7-2 and TRBJ2-3; D is uncertain. Germline assignment: CDR1 SGHTA and CDR2 FQGNSA. This CDR3 comprises 13 residues. V gave up 3 bases and J gave up 2 bases, with 6 bases separating them. The CDR3 DNA sequence: TGTGCCAGCAGCTTTTTCGTCACAGATACGCAGTATTTT. Protein: CASSFFVTDTQYF. The complete variable domain, with remaining parts taken from reference TRBV7-2 and TRBJ2-3, reads GAGVSQSPSNKVTEKGKDVELRCDPISGHTALYWYRQSLGQGLEFLIYFQGNSAPDKSGLPSDRFSAERTGGSVSTLTIQRTQQEDSAVYLCASSFFVTDTQYFGPGTRLTVL.

The table lists this clonotype with many counts. The chain employs TRBV29-1 and TRBJ2-1; the match to TRBD1 covers 8 bases. The CDR3 totals 14 residues. Trimming cost V 4 bases and J 3 bases; bases outside gene matches: 5. Germline V gives CDR1 SQVTM, CDR2 ANQGSEA. The CDR3 loop is CSVVTGGRYNEQFF. Written as DNA, the CDR3 is TGCAGCGTTGTTACAGGGGGTCGCTACAATGAGCAGTTCTTC.

This clonotype was recorded at least ten times. This rearrangement joins TRBV4-3 to TRBJ2-1; perhaps TRBD2 as D (5 bases). The germline V gene encodes CDR1 LGHNA and CDR2 YSLEER. Trimming stripped 0 bases from V and 4 bases from J, with 10 bases between. The CDR3 consists of 15 residues. The CDR3 DNA reads as TGCGCCAGCAGCCAAGACCGGGATCAATACAATGAGCAGTTCTTC. This encodes CASSQDRDQYNEQFF.

This clonotype has a handful of counts. This chain joins TRBV20-1 and TRBJ2-7; TRBD2 matches at 8 bases. Trimming cost V 8 bases and J 4 bases; bases outside gene matches: 13. The CDR3 has 14 residues. Germline assignment: CDR1 DFQATT and CDR2 SNEGSKA (reference sequence). The CDR3 reads CSYRGSGGRYEQYF. CDR3 in DNA: TGCAGTTACAGAGGCAGCGGGGGCCGATACGAGCAGTACTTC.

The table lists this clonotype with a few counts. The chain employs TRBV27 and TRBJ2-1; D may match TRBD1 or TRBD2 (5 bases each). This CDR3 comprises 19 residues. The V gene lost 6 bases and the J gene lost 3 bases, with 27 bases spanning the gap. Germline assignment: CDR1 MNHEY and CDR2 SMNVEV (reference sequence). The CDR3 nucleotides are TGTGCCAGCAGGCACGATTGGGACCAGCGCCTTTGGGACTACAATGAGCAGTTCTTC. The encoded protein is CASRHDWDQRLWDYNEQFF.

This clonotype occurred many times. J is TRBJ1-2 and V is TRBV5-6; no definite D call. This CDR3 contains 15 residues. The V and J ends lost 4 bases and 8 bases respectively, with 21 bases between them. Germline lookup yields CDR1 SGHDT and CDR2 YYEEEE. CDR3 sequence (DNA): TGTGCCAGCAGCCCCCCGCATGAGACTTCGAAGGGCTACACCTTC. It codes for CASSPPHETSKGYTF.

In its sample, this clonotype was seen a few times. The rearrangement links TRBV15 to TRBJ2-5; D is uncertain. Trimming removed 0 bases at V and 5 bases at J, with 10 bases between. Germline V gives CDR1 LNHNV, CDR2 YYDKDF (reference sequence). The CDR3 runs to 14 residues. CDR3 in amino acids: CATSREVGLETQYF. The CDR3 DNA follows: TGTGCCACCAGCAGAGAGGTGGGGTTGGAGACCCAGTACTTC.

About this clonotype: Since a much larger clone is just one base distant, this may be a read error. V usage is TRBV2 and J usage is TRBJ1-5, with a weak D call TRBD1 (6 bases). CDR1 and CDR2 (germline): SNHLY, FYNNEI. The CDR3 is 14 residues long. In DNA, the CDR3 is TGTACCAGCAGTCCCGGGACAAACAATCAGCCCCAGCATTTT. It encodes CTSSPGTNNQPQHF.

There are many counts of this clonotype. This chain links TRBV20-1 with TRBJ2-1; D is uncertain. This CDR3 spans 16 amino acids. Germline loops: CDR1 DFQATT, CDR2 SNEGSKA (reference sequence). V shed 0 bases and J shed 0 bases, with 12 bases lying between them. This chain's CDR3 is CSARDPGVSSYNEQFF. CDR3 DNA sequence: TGCAGTGCTAGAGATCCAGGAGTAAGCTCCTACAATGAGCAGTTCTTC.

This clonotype was picked up many times. The chain joins TRBV2 to TRBJ1-4, with TRBD1 matching over 8 bases. CDR1 and CDR2 (germline): SNHLY, FYNNEI. V was clipped by 6 bases and J by 8 bases; unmatched bases: 2. The CDR3 totals 12 residues. CDR3 sequence (DNA): TGTGCCAGCAGGAGACAGGGGGAAAAACTGTTTTTT. Translating gives CASRRQGEKLFF.

The V call is TRBV20-1, the J call TRBJ1-1, with 11 bases that match TRBD1. V shed 5 bases and J 5 bases; nucleotides not matched to a gene: 4. Germline V gives CDR1 DFQATT, CDR2 SNEGSKA (reference sequence). CDR3 length: 13 amino acids. DNA of the CDR3: TGCAGTGCTGGGGACAGGGGGGCAACTGAAGCTTTCTTT. Its translation is CSAGDRGATEAFF.

The genes are TRBV12-3 or TRBV12-4 and TRBJ1-1; TRBD1 aligns across 7 bases. V trimming: 3 bases; J trimming: 4 bases; junction bases outside the gene matches: 5. This CDR3 contains 14 residues. CDR3 nucleotides: TGTGCCAGCAGTTTCCAAACAGGGGTCACTGAAGCTTTCTTT. Encoded protein: CASSFQTGVTEAFF.

Ten or more counts support this clonotype. The rearrangement joins TRBV7-2 to TRBJ2-3; 7 nucleotides line up with TRBD2. The CDR3 runs 15 residues. V was clipped by 5 bases and J by 3 bases; unmatched bases: 8. Germline V gene lookup returns CDR1 SGHTA and CDR2 FQGNSA. CDR3 sequence reads: CASSPQRGDTDTQYF. CDR3 DNA: TGTGCCAGCAGCCCACAGCGGGGAGATACAGATACGCAGTATTTT.

This clonotype occurred a few times. The V gene is TRBV7-2, the J gene TRBJ2-3, with D possibly TRBD2 on 5 matching bases. With 0 bases removed from V and 0 bases from J, the gap between germline ends came to 16 bases. This CDR3 spans 18 amino acids. Germline lookup yields CDR1 SGHTA and CDR2 FQGNSA. CDR3 sequence reads: CASSLALSVLISTDTQYF. The CDR3 DNA reads as TGTGCCAGCAGCTTAGCGCTTAGCGTCCTCATTAGCACAGATACGCAGTATTTT.

In this sample, this clonotype turned up a few times. The chain combines TRBV11-3 with TRBJ2-1, with D hard to call. This CDR3 is built from 15 residues. The V end lost 1 base, the J end lost 5 bases, and 12 bases lay between the germline ends. Germline V gene data show CDR1 as SGHNT and CDR2 as YENEEA. The CDR3 is CASSLGSRWNNEQFF. The DNA of the CDR3 is TGTGCCAGCAGCTTAGGCAGCCGGTGGAACAATGAGCAGTTCTTC.

The table lists this clonotype with many counts. This sequence joins TRBV29-1 and TRBJ1-1; a possible D gene is TRBD1 (5 bases). The V and J ends lost 4 bases and 6 bases respectively, with 12 bases between them. The length of the CDR3 is 12 residues. CDR1 and CDR2 (germline): SQVTM, ANQGSEA. CDR3 DNA: TGCAGCGTTGGCGGGGGGGTCGCTGAAGCTTTCTTT. It yields the protein CSVGGGVAEAFF.

This clonotype has just a few counts. V is TRBV12-3 or TRBV12-4 and J is TRBJ2-4; 16 bases map to TRBD2. The CDR3 extends over 16 amino acids. J gave up 6 bases and V 6 bases, and 5 bases lay outside the gene matches. In DNA form, the CDR3 reads TGTGCCAGCAGAGGGACTAGCGGGAGGGGGAGAAACATTCAGTACTTC. It codes for CASRGTSGRGRNIQYF.

This clonotype has only a few counts. The gene calls are TRBV5-6 and TRBJ1-2; D not resolved. The CDR3 runs 13 residues. Per the germline V gene, CDR1 is SGHDT and CDR2 is YYEEEE. Trimming stripped 6 bases from V and 9 bases from J, with 18 bases between. CDR3 DNA: TGTGCCAGCAATGGCAGGAGAGTAAGTAGCTACACCTTC. The encoded protein is CASNGRRVSSYTF.

The J gene is TRBJ2-7, the V gene TRBV4-3; D is tentatively TRBD1 or TRBD2 (5 bases each). The CDR3 spans 13 residues. Between the trimmed V and J ends, which lost 4 bases and 3 bases, there was a span of 10 bases. From germline, CDR1 is LGHNA and CDR2 YSLEER. The CDR3 DNA follows: TGCGCCAGCAGCCCCTGGGACGGCTACGAGCAGTACTTC. The encoded protein is CASSPWDGYEQYF.